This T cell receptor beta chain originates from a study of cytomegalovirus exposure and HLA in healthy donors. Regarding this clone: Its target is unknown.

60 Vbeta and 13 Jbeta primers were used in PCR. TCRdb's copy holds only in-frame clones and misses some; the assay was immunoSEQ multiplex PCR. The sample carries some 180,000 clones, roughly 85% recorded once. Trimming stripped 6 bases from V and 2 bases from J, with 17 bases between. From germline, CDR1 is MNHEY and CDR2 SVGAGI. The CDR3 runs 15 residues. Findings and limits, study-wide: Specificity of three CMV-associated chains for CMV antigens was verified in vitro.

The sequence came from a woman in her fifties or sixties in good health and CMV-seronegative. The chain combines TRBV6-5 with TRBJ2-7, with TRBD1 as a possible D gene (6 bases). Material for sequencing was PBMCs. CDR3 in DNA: TGTGCCAGCAGCAGGGACGCCAACAGGGCCTACGAGCAGTACTTC. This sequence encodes CASSRDANRAYEQYF.